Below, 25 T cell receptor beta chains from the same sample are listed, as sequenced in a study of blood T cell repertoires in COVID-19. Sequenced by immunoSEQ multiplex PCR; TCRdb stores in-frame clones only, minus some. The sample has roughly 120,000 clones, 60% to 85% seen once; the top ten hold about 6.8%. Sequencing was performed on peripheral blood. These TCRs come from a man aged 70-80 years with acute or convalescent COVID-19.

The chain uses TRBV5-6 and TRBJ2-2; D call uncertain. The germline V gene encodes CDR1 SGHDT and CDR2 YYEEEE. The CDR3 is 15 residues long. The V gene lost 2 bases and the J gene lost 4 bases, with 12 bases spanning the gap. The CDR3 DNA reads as TGTGCCAGCAGCTTTGCTAGATCGTTCACCGGGGAGCTGTTTTTT. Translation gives CASSFARSFTGELFF.

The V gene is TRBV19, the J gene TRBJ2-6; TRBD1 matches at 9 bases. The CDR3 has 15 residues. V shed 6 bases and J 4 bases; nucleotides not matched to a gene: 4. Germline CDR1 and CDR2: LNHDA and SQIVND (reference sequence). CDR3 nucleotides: TGTGCCAGTAGACAGGGGGCGCGGGGGGCCAACGTCCTGACTTTC. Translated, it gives CASRQGARGANVLTF.

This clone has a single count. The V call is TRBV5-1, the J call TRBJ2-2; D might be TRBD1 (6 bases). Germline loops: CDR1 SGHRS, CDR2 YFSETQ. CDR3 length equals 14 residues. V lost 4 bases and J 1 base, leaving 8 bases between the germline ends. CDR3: CASSRQENTGELFF. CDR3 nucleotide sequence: TGCGCCAGCAGCCGACAGGAGAACACCGGGGAGCTGTTTTTT.

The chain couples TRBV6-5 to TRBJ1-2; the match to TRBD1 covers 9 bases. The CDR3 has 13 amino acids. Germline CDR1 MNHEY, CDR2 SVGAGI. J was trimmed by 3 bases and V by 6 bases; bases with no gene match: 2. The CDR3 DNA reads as TGTGCCAGCAGAGGGGACAGGGACTATGGCTACACCTTC. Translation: CASRGDRDYGYTF.

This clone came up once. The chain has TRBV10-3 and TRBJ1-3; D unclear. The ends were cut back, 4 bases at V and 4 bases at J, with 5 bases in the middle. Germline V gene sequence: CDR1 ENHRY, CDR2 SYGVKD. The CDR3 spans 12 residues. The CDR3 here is CAISVEGNTIYF. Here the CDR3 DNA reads TGTGCCATCAGTGTGGAGGGAAACACCATATATTTT.

The CDR3 nucleotides are TGTGCCAGCAGCAACTTCGGGGTGAAACTGTTTTTT. Translation: CASSNFGVKLFF. This chain links TRBV21-1 with TRBJ1-4. TRBV21-1 represents a pseudogene. The CDR3 contains 12 residues.

The CDR3 loop is CASSPRQGANYGYTF. Here the CDR3 DNA reads TGTGCCAGCAGCCCGCGACAGGGTGCGAACTATGGCTACACCTTC. The V gene is TRBV7-2, the J gene TRBJ1-2, with TRBD1 identical over 7 bases. Germline loops: CDR1 SGHTA, CDR2 FQGNSA. Trimming took 5 bases from V and 2 from J; bases not matched to a gene: 8. The CDR3 loop spans 15 amino acids.

CDR3 amino acids: CASTLAGGFYGYTF. As DNA, the CDR3 is TGTGCCAGCACCCTCGCAGGGGGCTTCTATGGCTACACCTTC. The chain carries TRBV28 and TRBJ1-2; 8 bases align to TRBD1. V trimming: 7 bases; J trimming: 4 bases; junction bases outside the gene matches: 8. The CDR3 loop spans 14 amino acids. CDR1 is MDHEN, CDR2 SYDVKM, per germline.

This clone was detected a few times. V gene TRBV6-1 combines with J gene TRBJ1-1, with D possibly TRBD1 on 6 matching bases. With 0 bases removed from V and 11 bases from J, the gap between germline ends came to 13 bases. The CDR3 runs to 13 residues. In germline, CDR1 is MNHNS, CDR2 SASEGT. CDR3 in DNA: TGTGCCAGCAGTGAAGCTGGGGGCAGGGGCGCTTTCTTT. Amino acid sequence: CASSEAGGRGAFF.

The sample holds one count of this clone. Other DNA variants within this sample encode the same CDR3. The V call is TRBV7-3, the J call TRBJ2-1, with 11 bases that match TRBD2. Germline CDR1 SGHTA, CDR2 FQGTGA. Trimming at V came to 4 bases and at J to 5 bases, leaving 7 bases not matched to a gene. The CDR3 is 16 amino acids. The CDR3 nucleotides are TGTGCCAGCAGCTCCCGACTAGCGGGGAACCACAATGAGCAGTTCTTC. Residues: CASSSRLAGNHNEQFF. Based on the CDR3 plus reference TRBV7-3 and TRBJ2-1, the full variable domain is GAGVSQTPSNKVTEKGKYVELRCDPISGHTALYWYRQSLGQGPEFLIYFQGTGAADDSGLPNDRFFAVRPEGSVSTLKIQRTERGDSAVYLCASSSRLAGNHNEQFFGPGTRLTVL.

CDR3 sequence reads: CASSSYGGAYEQYF. The CDR3 nucleotides are TGCGCCAGCAGTTCCTATGGGGGGGCCTACGAGCAGTACTTC. The chain uses TRBV5-1 and TRBJ2-7; TRBD2 matches 7 bases. The CDR3 runs to 14 residues. J was trimmed by 2 bases and V by 5 bases; bases with no gene match: 7. Germline-derived CDR1 and CDR2 are SGHRS and YFSETQ.

The DNA for the CDR3 is TGTGCCAGCAGCATAACGGGACAGGGTTCCGGGGAGCTGTTTTTT. As protein: CASSITGQGSGELFF. The V call is TRBV3-1 (or the pseudogene TRBV3-2), the J call TRBJ2-2; 9 nucleotides match TRBD1. The CDR3 length is 15 residues. Trimming took 5 bases from V and 6 from J; bases not matched to a gene: 7. Germline CDR1 reads LGHDT; CDR2 reads YNNKEL (reference sequence).

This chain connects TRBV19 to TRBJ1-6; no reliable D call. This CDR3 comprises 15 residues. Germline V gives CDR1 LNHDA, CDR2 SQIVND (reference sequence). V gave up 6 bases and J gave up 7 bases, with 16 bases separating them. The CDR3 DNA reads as TGTGCCAGTAGCGATTCGGCAAGGAGCAATTCACCCCTCCACTTT. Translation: CASSDSARSNSPLHF. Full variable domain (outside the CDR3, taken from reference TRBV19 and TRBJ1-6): DGGITQSPKYLFRKEGQNVTLSCEQNLNHDAMYWYRQDPGQGLRLIYYSQIVNDFQKGDIAEGYSVSREKKESFPLTVTSAQKNPTAFYLCASSDSARSNSPLHFGNGTRLTVT.

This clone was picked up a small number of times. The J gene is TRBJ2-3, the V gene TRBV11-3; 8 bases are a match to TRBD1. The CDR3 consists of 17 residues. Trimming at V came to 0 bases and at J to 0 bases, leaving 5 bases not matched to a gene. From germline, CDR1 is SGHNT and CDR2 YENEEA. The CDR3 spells CASSLDTRGLSTDTQYF. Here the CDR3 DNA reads TGTGCCAGCAGCTTAGACACCAGGGGGCTGAGCACAGATACGCAGTATTTT.

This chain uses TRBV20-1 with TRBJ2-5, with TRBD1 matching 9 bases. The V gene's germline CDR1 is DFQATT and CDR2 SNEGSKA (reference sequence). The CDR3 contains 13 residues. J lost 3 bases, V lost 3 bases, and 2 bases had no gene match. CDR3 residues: CSASGTGKETQYF. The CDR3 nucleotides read TGCAGTGCTAGTGGGACAGGGAAAGAGACCCAGTACTTC.

The chain's CDR3 is CASSFGGRAGEQFF. CDR3 sequence (DNA): TGTGCCAGCAGCTTCGGCGGGAGGGCCGGTGAGCAGTTCTTC. The chain carries TRBV5-4 and TRBJ2-1; 9 bases match TRBD2. With V trimmed by 2 bases and J by 9 bases, 6 bases remained unmatched. Germline lookup yields CDR1 SGHNT and CDR2 YYREEE (reference sequence). CDR3 length equals 14 residues.

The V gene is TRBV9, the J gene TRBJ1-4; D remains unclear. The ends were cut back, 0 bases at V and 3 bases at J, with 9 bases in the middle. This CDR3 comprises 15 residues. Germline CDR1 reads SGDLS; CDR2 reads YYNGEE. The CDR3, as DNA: TGTGCCAGCAGCGTAGGGTTAACGGCTAATGAAAAACTGTTTTTT. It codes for CASSVGLTANEKLFF.

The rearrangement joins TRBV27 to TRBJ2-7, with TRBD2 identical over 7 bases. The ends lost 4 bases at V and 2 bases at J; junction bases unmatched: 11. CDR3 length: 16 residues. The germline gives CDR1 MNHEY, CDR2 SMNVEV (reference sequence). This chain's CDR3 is CASSSSGGERAYEQYF. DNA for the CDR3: TGTGCCAGCAGTTCCTCTGGGGGGGAAAGAGCCTACGAGCAGTACTTC.

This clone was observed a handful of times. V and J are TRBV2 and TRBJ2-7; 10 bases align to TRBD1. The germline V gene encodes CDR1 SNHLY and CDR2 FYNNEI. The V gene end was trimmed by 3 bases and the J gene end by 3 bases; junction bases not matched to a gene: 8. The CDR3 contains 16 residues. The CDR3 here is CASSDQRDRGDYEQYF. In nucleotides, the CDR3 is TGTGCCAGCAGTGATCAACGGGACAGGGGAGACTACGAGCAGTACTTC. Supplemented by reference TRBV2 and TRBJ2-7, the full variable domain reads EPEVTQTPSHQVTQMGQEVILRCVPISNHLYFYWYRQILGQKVEFLVSFYNNEISEKSEIFDDQFSVERPDGSNFTLKIRSTKLEDSAMYFCASSDQRDRGDYEQYFGPGTRLTVT.

CDR3 sequence reads: CASSHQTGGGEKLFF. The CDR3 DNA is TGTGCCAGTAGCCACCAGACGGGTGGAGGTGAAAAACTGTTTTTT. The chain employs TRBV19 and TRBJ1-4; D remains unclear. The germline V gene encodes CDR1 LNHDA and CDR2 SQIVND (reference sequence). The length of the CDR3 is 15 residues. Trimming stripped 6 bases from V and 7 bases from J, with 18 bases between.

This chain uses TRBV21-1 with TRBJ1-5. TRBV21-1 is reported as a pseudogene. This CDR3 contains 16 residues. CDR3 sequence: CASSKTPPGSNQPQHF. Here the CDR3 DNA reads TGTGCCAGCAGCAAAACCCCTCCGGGGAGCAATCAGCCCCAGCATTTT.

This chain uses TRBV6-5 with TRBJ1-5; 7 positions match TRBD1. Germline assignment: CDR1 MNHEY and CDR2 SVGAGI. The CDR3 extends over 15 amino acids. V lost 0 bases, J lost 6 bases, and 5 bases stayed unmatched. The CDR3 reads CASSYSTTGSQPQHF. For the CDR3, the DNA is TGTGCCAGCAGTTACTCGACGACAGGGAGTCAGCCCCAGCATTTT.

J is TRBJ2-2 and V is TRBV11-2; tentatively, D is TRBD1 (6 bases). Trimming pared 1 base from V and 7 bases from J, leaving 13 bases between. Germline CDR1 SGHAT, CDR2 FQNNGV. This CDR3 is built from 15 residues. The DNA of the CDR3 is TGTGCCAGCAGCTTAGTGTGGGGGCCTGGCGGGGAGCTGTTTTTT. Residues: CASSLVWGPGGELFF.

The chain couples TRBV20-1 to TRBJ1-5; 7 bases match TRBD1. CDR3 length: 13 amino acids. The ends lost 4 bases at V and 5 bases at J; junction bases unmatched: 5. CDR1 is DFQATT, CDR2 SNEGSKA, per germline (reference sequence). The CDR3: CSATDRADQPQHF. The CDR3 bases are TGCAGTGCTACTGACAGGGCCGATCAGCCCCAGCATTTT.

The CDR3 bases are TGTGCCAGCAGTTACCGACCCCGGGGGACAGATACGCAGTATTTT. It codes for CASSYRPRGTDTQYF. The chain links TRBV6-5 to TRBJ2-3, with D possibly matching TRBD2 (6 bases). V was cut by 2 bases and J by 3 bases, with 12 bases left in between. The CDR3 covers 15 residues. CDR1 is MNHEY and CDR2 is SVGAGI in the germline V gene.